This T cell receptor beta chain was recovered during a study of shared clonotypes between healthy human individuals. Whole-study context: The donor group consisted of two women and a few men, aged 18 to 49.

Data came from immunoSEQ multiplex PCR; TCRdb stores just in-frame clones and leaves some out. Counted here are 2 million to 2.5 million clones, around 93% occurring once; the ten biggest clones make up 0.3% to 0.45%. The source material was naive CD4+ T cells from PBMCs. As for subset: CD45RA+ positively selected. The receptor was derived from a man aged 18 to 35 in good health. Some clones in this sample may be carry-over from other donors' samples.

The CDR3 region has the DNA TGTGCCAGCAGTTTTTCCCCACGAAAGACGGACTACGAGCAGTACTTC. Residues: CASSFSPRKTDYEQYF. The chain uses TRBV28 and TRBJ2-7; the D is unclear. Germline CDR1 and CDR2: MDHEN and SYDVKM. V lost 3 bases to trimming and J lost 3 bases, with 18 bases between them. The CDR3 is 16 residues long. The full variable domain, in which reference TRBV28 and TRBJ2-7 provide the parts outside the CDR3, is DVKVTQSSRYLVKRTGEKVFLECVQDMDHENMFWYRQDPGLGLRLIYFSYDVKMKEKGDIPEGYSVSREKKERFSLILESASTNQTSMYLCASSFSPRKTDYEQYFGPGTRLTVT.